The 32 T cell receptor beta chains given below trace back to one sample, sequenced in a study of blood T cells in healthy people across ages. A second roughly 6 to 11 cycle PCR used barcoded and J-beta primers. TCRdb re-called the 5' RACE reads with MiXCR, one entry per CDR3 protein. The sample has about 780,000 distinct CDR3 sequences, around 50% seen once. Input material: blood. The receptors stem from a man aged 80 or over in good health.

This clonotype was counted at least ten times. The chain combines TRBV7-7 with TRBJ2-3; D not resolved. Trimming left V 5 bases short and J 2 bases short, with 11 bases between. The CDR3 extends over 14 amino acids. Germline values: CDR1 SSHAT, CDR2 FNYEAQ (reference sequence). The CDR3 sequence is CASSPAPTTDTQYF. The CDR3 bases are TGTGCCAGCAGCCCCGCTCCGACCACAGATACGCAGTATTTT.

This clonotype appeared a few times. J is TRBJ1-2 and V is TRBV7-9; 7 nucleotides line up with TRBD1. V shed 6 bases and J 4 bases; nucleotides not matched to a gene: 11. The CDR3 length is 15 residues. Germline V lookup: CDR1 SEHNR, CDR2 FQNEAQ (reference sequence). CDR3 coding DNA: TGTGCCAGCAGGCGTCCCGTGACAGGGACCTATGGCTACACCTTC. Amino acid sequence: CASRRPVTGTYGYTF.

As concerns this clonotype: Germline is not matched at one junction end, which may reflect a read error. V usage is TRBV7-8 and J usage is TRBJ1-2; no clear D gene. The CDR3 length is 16 residues. Germline CDR1 is SGHVS and CDR2 is FQNEAQ. In nucleotides, the CDR3 is TGTACCAGCAGCTTAGCGGTTAGAGATTCTAACTATGGCTACACCTTC. Translated, it gives CTSSLAVRDSNYGYTF.

This clonotype was seen a single time. J is TRBJ1-4 and V is TRBV11-2; TRBD1 might be the D (5 bases). V was shortened by 7 bases and J by 0 bases, with 12 bases between the two germline ends. This CDR3 region has 15 residues. Germline lookup yields CDR1 SGHAT and CDR2 FQNNGV. The CDR3 DNA reads TGTGCCAGCACCAGGACACTTGCAACTAATGAAAAACTGTTTTTT. The encoded protein is CASTRTLATNEKLFF.

This clonotype was recorded at least ten times. The chain recombines TRBV20-1 with TRBJ2-1; 7 positions agree with TRBD2. Unmatched junction bases numbered 15, after V lost 1 base and J lost 12 bases. CDR3 size: 15 residues. Germline V lookup: CDR1 DFQATT, CDR2 SNEGSKA (reference sequence). CDR3 in amino acids: CSARVQSGKVWRQFF. The CDR3 nucleotides read TGCAGTGCTAGAGTTCAGAGCGGGAAAGTGTGGCGGCAGTTCTTC.

This clonotype has more than one count but fewer than ten. V is TRBV18 and J is TRBJ1-5; D gene uncertain. V lost 3 bases and J lost 2, with 8 bases in between. This CDR3 comprises 14 residues. CDR1 and CDR2 from the germline V gene are KGHSH and LQKENI. CDR3 region: CASSPREGNQPQHF. Written as DNA, the CDR3 is TGTGCCAGCTCACCGAGGGAGGGCAATCAGCCCCAGCATTTT.

In its sample, this clonotype was seen a few times. The chain combines TRBV12-3 or TRBV12-4 with TRBJ2-5; either TRBD1 or TRBD2 may fit D (7 bases each). The CDR3 is made up of 14 amino acids. V shed 1 base and J shed 6 bases, with 12 bases lying between them. The CDR3 sequence is CASSLVGGGKTQYF. In DNA form, the CDR3 reads TGTGCCAGCAGTTTAGTGGGAGGGGGCAAGACCCAGTACTTC.

The V and J genes are TRBV7-2 and TRBJ2-3, with D perhaps assigned TRBD1 or TRBD2 (5 bases each). The CDR3 spans 15 residues. The V gene's germline CDR1 is SGHTA and CDR2 FQGNSA. Trimming left V 5 bases short and J 9 bases short, with 21 bases between. The CDR3 loop reads CASSLEGDLVETQYF. Written as DNA, the CDR3 is TGTGCCAGCAGCCTCGAAGGGGACCTAGTAGAGACGCAGTATTTT.

CDR3 residues: CSVVPGVDQPQHF. In DNA form, the CDR3 reads TGCAGCGTTGTCCCCGGGGTTGATCAGCCCCAGCATTTT. The chain uses TRBV29-1 and TRBJ1-5; D not resolved. Per the germline V gene, CDR1 is SQVTM and CDR2 is ANQGSEA. V was cut by 4 bases and J by 5 bases, with 12 bases left in between. The CDR3 sequence is 13 residues long.

The chain couples TRBV25-1 to TRBJ2-1, with TRBD1 matching over 9 bases. CDR1 MGHDK and CDR2 SYGVNS come from the germline V gene. The CDR3 contains 17 residues. Trimming removed 1 base from V and 4 bases from J; junction bases left unmatched: 8. The CDR3 region is CASSELLGQGTYNEQFF. CDR3 DNA sequence: TGTGCCAGCAGTGAATTACTAGGACAGGGGACTTACAATGAGCAGTTCTTC.

The gene calls are TRBV6-2 or TRBV6-3 and TRBJ2-7; TRBD2 might be the D (5 bases). This CDR3 spans 14 amino acids. V lost 2 bases to trimming and J lost 3 bases, with 11 bases between them. Per germline, CDR1 MNHEY and CDR2 SVGEGT. CDR3 loop: CASSYPGRLYEQYF. The CDR3 nucleotides are TGTGCCAGCAGTTACCCGGGAAGGCTCTACGAGCAGTACTTC.

This clonotype showed up just a few times. This chain joins TRBV27 and TRBJ1-2, with TRBD1 as a possible D gene (5 bases). Trimming pared 6 bases from V and 7 bases from J, leaving 21 bases between. CDR3 length: 15 amino acids. Germline CDR1 is MNHEY and CDR2 is SMNVEV (reference sequence). CDR3 nucleotides: TGTGCCAGCAGCCCTAGACGTGGGGGTGAAAGTGGCTACACCTTC. Encoded protein: CASSPRRGGESGYTF.

V gene TRBV2 combines with J gene TRBJ2-5, with TRBD2 matching over 7 bases. Trimming removed 3 bases from V and 0 bases from J; junction bases left unmatched: 4. This CDR3 has 15 residues. CDR1 SNHLY and CDR2 FYNNEI come from the germline V gene. CDR3 in DNA: TGTGCCAGCAGTGATTTACTAGCGAACCAAGAGACCCAGTACTTC. This sequence encodes CASSDLLANQETQYF.

This clonotype was detected ten times or more. This clone may be a read error of a much larger clone one base away. The chain uses TRBV29-1 and TRBJ2-7; D is undetermined. The germline CDR1 and CDR2 sequences are SQVTM and ANQGSEA. The CDR3 has 10 residues. The V and J ends lost 6 bases and 7 bases respectively, with 10 bases between them. The CDR3 DNA is TGCAGCGTGACAAGCAATGAGCAGTACTTC. Encoded protein: CSVTSNEQYF.

This clonotype was observed many times. The V call is TRBV20-1, the J call TRBJ2-1; weak D call: TRBD2 (5 bases). CDR1 and CDR2 (germline): DFQATT, SNEGSKA (reference sequence). V was clipped by 3 bases and J by 7 bases, with 13 bases between them. The CDR3 has 13 amino acids. CDR3 protein: CSASAPRGNEQFF. The CDR3 region has the DNA TGCAGTGCTAGTGCTCCCCGAGGGAATGAGCAGTTCTTC.

V gene TRBV29-1 combines with J gene TRBJ2-1; D is undetermined. Trimming left V 7 bases short and J 0 bases short, with 13 bases between. Germline CDR1 and CDR2: SQVTM and ANQGSEA. This CDR3 contains 14 residues. The CDR3 bases are TGCAGCGATATGGGCGTACGCTCCTACAATGAGCAGTTCTTC. This gives the protein CSDMGVRSYNEQFF.

The chain links TRBV12-3 or TRBV12-4 to TRBJ2-5; possibly TRBD1 or TRBD2 for D (6 bases each). The CDR3 is 13 residues long. Trimming shortened V by 9 bases and J by 1 base, and 12 bases separated the two germline ends. Written as DNA, the CDR3 is TGTGCCAGTAACGAGGGGGGCCAAGAGACCCAGTACTTC. The encoded protein is CASNEGGQETQYF.

For this clonotype: A much bigger clone sits one base away, suggesting this may be a read error. The CDR3 region is CASSLVTSGRSEQFF. The CDR3 DNA sequence: TGTGCCAGCAGCTTAGTAACTAGCGGGAGGAGTGAGCAGTTCTTC. The chain couples TRBV7-2 to TRBJ2-1; 12 bases align to TRBD2. With V trimmed by 1 base and J by 9 bases, 4 bases remained unmatched. Germline assignment: CDR1 SGHTA and CDR2 FQGNSA. The CDR3 loop spans 15 amino acids.

V and J are TRBV5-1 and TRBJ2-5, with D maybe TRBD1 (7 bases). This CDR3 is 15 amino acids long. V lost 0 bases to trimming and J lost 3 bases, with 12 bases between them. The germline gives CDR1 SGHRS, CDR2 YFSETQ. CDR3 sequence (DNA): TGCGCCAGCAGCTTGGGCAGGGGGGTGGAAGAGACCCAGTACTTC. Translated, it gives CASSLGRGVEETQYF.

This chain joins TRBV21-1 and TRBJ2-1; the listed D gene, TRBD2, was not tested against the DNA. TRBV21-1 is recorded as a pseudogene. The CDR3 has 15 residues. In DNA form, the CDR3 reads TGTGCCAGCAGCACTCTTATCGGACTAGCGGATGAGCAGTTCTTC. As protein: CASSTLIGLADEQFF.

This clonotype was counted only a few times. The chain combines TRBV2 with TRBJ1-5, with 8 nucleotides matching TRBD1. The CDR3 extends over 15 amino acids. From germline, CDR1 is SNHLY and CDR2 FYNNEI. V trimming: 5 bases; J trimming: 7 bases; junction bases outside the gene matches: 10. The CDR3 sequence is CASSPMTGEVQPQHF. The CDR3, as DNA: TGTGCCAGCAGTCCTATGACAGGGGAGGTGCAGCCCCAGCATTTT.

There are a few counts of this clonotype. The chain is built from TRBV6-1 and TRBJ1-1; tentative D call: TRBD1 (6 bases). This CDR3 has 14 residues. Germline V gene sequence: CDR1 MNHNS, CDR2 SASEGT. Trimming removed 7 bases from V and 1 base from J, with 13 bases in between. The CDR3 reads CASKYRQANTEAFF. CDR3 bases: TGTGCCAGCAAGTATAGACAGGCGAACACTGAAGCTTTCTTT.

CDR3 amino acids: CASSRTQFNQPQHF. CDR3 DNA sequence: TGTGCCAGCAGTCGAACACAATTCAATCAGCCCCAGCATTTT. V and J are TRBV12-3 or TRBV12-4 and TRBJ1-5, with D unclear. The CDR3 totals 14 residues. With 5 bases removed from V and 3 bases from J, the gap between germline ends came to 11 bases.

In its sample, this clonotype was seen a few times. V and J are TRBV11-3 and TRBJ2-5, with 7 nucleotides matching TRBD2. The CDR3 spans 14 residues. Germline CDR1 and CDR2: SGHNT and YENEEA. The ends lost 6 bases at V and 2 bases at J; junction bases unmatched: 6. The CDR3 loop is CASSTGSGQETQYF. CDR3 nucleotide sequence: TGTGCCAGCAGTACAGGTAGCGGGCAAGAGACCCAGTACTTC.

The table lists this clonotype with a few counts. The chain couples TRBV10-3 to TRBJ2-1; D could derive from TRBD1 or TRBD2 (6 bases each). V was shortened by 4 bases and J by 5 bases, with 18 bases between the two germline ends. The CDR3 is 16 amino acids. Germline CDR1 is ENHRY and CDR2 is SYGVKD. CDR3 loop: CAISAPGGGLNNEQFF. In DNA form, the CDR3 reads TGTGCCATCAGTGCCCCTGGTGGGGGGCTCAACAATGAGCAGTTCTTC.

This clonotype was observed a few times. The chain carries TRBV20-1 and TRBJ2-7, with a tentative D call TRBD1 (6 bases). V was shortened by 5 bases and J by 4 bases, with 18 bases between the two germline ends. The CDR3 covers 14 residues. Germline CDR1 DFQATT, CDR2 SNEGSKA (reference sequence). In nucleotides, the CDR3 is TGCAGTGCTCTTAACCGGGACAAACTATACGAGCAGTACTTC. Its protein is CSALNRDKLYEQYF.

The CDR3 region is CASSTTDSTDTQYF. Written as DNA, the CDR3 is TGTGCCAGCTCAACGACAGACTCCACAGATACGCAGTATTTT. V usage is TRBV18 and J usage is TRBJ2-3; a possible D gene is TRBD1 (5 bases). CDR3 length: 14 residues. Trimming left V 5 bases short and J 2 bases short, with 11 bases between. The V gene's germline CDR1 is KGHSH and CDR2 LQKENI.

This clonotype came up a few times. The chain employs TRBV2 and TRBJ2-1, with TRBD2 matching over 7 bases. The CDR3 is 14 amino acids. J gave up 4 bases and V 2 bases, and 2 bases lay outside the gene matches. Germline CDR1 SNHLY, CDR2 FYNNEI. The CDR3: CASSEQRGYNEQFF. The DNA for the CDR3 is TGTGCCAGCAGTGAACAGCGGGGTTACAATGAGCAGTTCTTC.

The chain carries TRBV11-2 and TRBJ2-5; unclear D gene. Looked up from germline, CDR1 is SGHAT and CDR2 is FQNNGV. Trimming took 5 bases from V and 3 from J, leaving 16 bases between them. The CDR3 contains 15 residues. CDR3 protein: CASSIRVRREETQYF. CDR3 DNA: TGTGCCAGCAGCATCCGGGTGAGAAGGGAAGAGACCCAGTACTTC. Looking up the rest from reference TRBV11-2 and TRBJ2-5 gives the full variable domain: EAGVAQSPRYKIIEKRQSVAFWCNPISGHATLYWYQQILGQGPKLLIQFQNNGVVDDSQLPKDRFSAERLKGVDSTLKIQPAKLEDSAVYLCASSIRVRREETQYFGPGTRLLVL.

This clonotype was counted between two and nine times. The gene calls are TRBV27 and TRBJ2-1; D is possibly TRBD1 or TRBD2 (6 bases each). Germline-derived CDR1 and CDR2 are MNHEY and SMNVEV (reference sequence). There are 19 residues in the CDR3. V was clipped by 4 bases and J by 4 bases, with 26 bases between them. The CDR3, as DNA: TGTGCCAGCAGTTATAGCGTACCTTTAAGGGGGAGGAGGTACAATGAGCAGTTCTTC. As protein: CASSYSVPLRGRRYNEQFF.

The chain has TRBV27 and TRBJ2-5, with D perhaps TRBD2 (5 bases). Germline values: CDR1 MNHEY, CDR2 SMNVEV (reference sequence). The length of the CDR3 is 15 residues. Trimming shortened V by 1 base and J by 1 base, and 10 bases separated the two germline ends. CDR3 sequence (DNA): TGTGCCAGCAGTTTATACACGGGATCCCAAGAGACCCAGTACTTC. Translating gives CASSLYTGSQETQYF.

The table lists this clonotype with a few counts. V and J are TRBV11-3 and TRBJ2-3, with D possibly being TRBD1 (6 bases). CDR1 SGHNT and CDR2 YENEEA come from the germline V gene. The CDR3 runs to 12 residues. V was cut by 4 bases and J by 7 bases, with 9 bases left in between. CDR3 residues: CASSSTGYTQYF. CDR3 nucleotide sequence: TGTGCCAGCAGCTCGACAGGCTATACGCAGTATTTT.